The T cell receptor beta chain described here comes from a study of blood T cell repertoires in COVID-19. The wider study: Samples of COVID-19 (acute and convalescent) were obtained from the United States, Italy and Spain.

Sequenced by immunoSEQ multiplex PCR; TCRdb stores in-frame clones only, minus some. The sample carries about 370,000 clones, around 87% recorded once. Only one count was recorded for this clone. The CDR3 runs 13 residues. From germline, CDR1 is KGHSH and CDR2 LQKENI. Trimming cost V 3 bases and J 4 bases, with 8 bases left between them. Sequencing was done on a sample of peripheral blood. The rearrangement joins TRBV18 to TRBJ2-3, with D unresolved. The origin of this receptor is a man aged 18 to 30 with active or convalescent COVID-19. CDR3 coding DNA: TGTGCCAGCTCACCTCCGGGTTCAGATACGCAGTATTTT. It translates to CASSPPGSDTQYF.